A selection of T cell receptor beta chains follows, all from one sample in a study of PD-1 blockade in mismatch repair-deficient tumors. Only in-frame clones appear in the TCRdb table, and some are missing; sequencing was by immunoSEQ multiplex PCR. The sample carries 120,000 or so clones, about nine tenths recorded once. Material: peripheral blood, obtained about 17 months after starting pembrolizumab. These TCRs come from an adult with mismatch repair-deficient cancer. CDR3s include the opening cysteine and the closing phenylalanine or tryptophan. Fields, in order: J gene, V gene, CDR3 length, CDR3 protein.

J gene: TRBJ1-2
V gene: TRBV30
CDR3 length: 12
CDR3 protein: CAWTVGLYGYTF

J gene: TRBJ2-5
V gene: TRBV10-2
CDR3 length: 15
CDR3 protein: CASSDPSAGQETQYF

J gene: TRBJ2-7
V gene: TRBV4-1
CDR3 length: 16
CDR3 protein: CASSQDLGVARDEQYF

J gene: TRBJ1-1
V gene: TRBV19
CDR3 length: 9
CDR3 protein: CATPMKAFF

J gene: TRBJ2-7
V gene: TRBV6-7
CDR3 length: 14
CDR3 protein: CASSPRGAHYEQYF

J gene: TRBJ2-7
V gene: TRBV5-6
CDR3 length: 13
CDR3 protein: CASSLGPYIEQYF

J gene: TRBJ2-3
V gene: TRBV6-5
CDR3 length: 13
CDR3 protein: CASSLFPRDTQYF

J gene: TRBJ1-1
V gene: TRBV19
CDR3 length: 15
CDR3 protein: CASVWGRSSYTEAFF

J gene: TRBJ1-4
V gene: TRBV5-4
CDR3 length: 14
CDR3 protein: CASSFDGFNEKLFF

J gene: TRBJ2-7
V gene: TRBV4-3
CDR3 length: 17
CDR3 protein: CASSRGMSGGSPYEQYF